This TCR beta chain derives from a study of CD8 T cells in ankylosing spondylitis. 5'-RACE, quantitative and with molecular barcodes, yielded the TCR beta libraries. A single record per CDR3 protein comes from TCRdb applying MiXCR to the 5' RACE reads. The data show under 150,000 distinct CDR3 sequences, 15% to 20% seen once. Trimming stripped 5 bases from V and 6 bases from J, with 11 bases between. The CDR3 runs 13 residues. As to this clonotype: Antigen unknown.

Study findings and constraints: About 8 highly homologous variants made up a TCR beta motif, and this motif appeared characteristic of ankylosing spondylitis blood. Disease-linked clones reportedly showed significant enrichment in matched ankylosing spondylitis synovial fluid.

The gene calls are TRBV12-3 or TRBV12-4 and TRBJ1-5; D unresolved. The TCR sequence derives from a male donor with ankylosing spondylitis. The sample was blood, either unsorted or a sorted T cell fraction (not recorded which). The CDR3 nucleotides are TGTGCCAGCAGTGTGGGGTATAGTCAGCCCCAGCATTTT. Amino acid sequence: CASSVGYSQPQHF.